Detailed here is one T cell receptor (beta chain). These data belong to a study of kidney transplant recipient with SARS-CoV-2 infection. J lost 5 bases, V lost 2 bases, and 9 bases had no gene match. The CDR3 is 16 residues long. Germline loops: CDR1 ENHRY, CDR2 SYGVKD. A single record per CDR3 protein comes from TCRdb applying MiXCR to the reads. The table shows 250,000 or so distinct CDR3 sequences, with 25% to 30% occurring only once. The specimen was a blood sample, collected at baseline and between days 110 and 120 from a kidney transplant recipient. This chain joins TRBV10-3 and TRBJ2-1; 7 nucleotides align to TRBD1. The TCR originated in a male patient aged 25-45 years who had COVID-19 and was a kidney transplant recipient. Certain T cells may be donor cells from the graft. For the CDR3, the DNA is TGTGCCATCAGTGAGCACAACAGGGGCGCCGACAATGAGCAGTTCTTC. Protein product: CAISEHNRGADNEQFF.